This is a list of T cell receptor beta chains from one sample in a study of neoadjuvant nivolumab and ipilimumab in lung cancer. Sequencing used immunoSEQ multiplex PCR; TCRdb keeps in-frame clones, though not all of them. The table includes fewer than 40,000 clones, just over 90% detected once. Sequences were derived from peripheral blood, sampled after neoadjuvant nivolumab, alone or with ipilimumab, at or shortly before surgery. Source of these receptors: an adult with non-small cell lung cancer. Both conserved end residues are part of each CDR3. The order of the fields is J gene, D gene, V gene, clone size, CDR3 protein, CDR3 DNA. The D gene is left open where the match is weak. Part of the rows lack a size; the others show once, few, many or a class for expanded clones.

J gene: TRBJ1-5
D gene: -
V gene: TRBV20-1
clone size: -
CDR3 protein: CSAVVDQPQHF
CDR3 DNA: TGCAGTGCAGTAGTGGATCAGCCCCAGCATTTT

J gene: TRBJ2-2
D gene: -
V gene: TRBV9
clone size: -
CDR3 protein: CASSVAQGNTGELFF
CDR3 DNA: TGTGCCAGCAGCGTAGCACAGGGCAACACCGGGGAGCTGTTTTTT

J gene: TRBJ1-3
D gene: -
V gene: TRBV18
clone size: -
CDR3 protein: CASSPGTINTIYF
CDR3 DNA: TGTGCCAGCTCACCAGGGACAATCAACACCATATATTTT

J gene: TRBJ2-3
D gene: TRBD1
V gene: TRBV7-3
clone size: -
CDR3 protein: CASSLDRARGTDTQYF
CDR3 DNA: TGTGCCAGCAGCCTCGACAGGGCCAGGGGCACAGATACGCAGTATTTT

J gene: TRBJ2-7
D gene: TRBD1
V gene: TRBV7-2
clone size: -
CDR3 protein: CASSLGDSPTYEQYF
CDR3 DNA: TGTGCCAGCAGCTTAGGGGACAGCCCCACCTACGAGCAGTACTTC

J gene: TRBJ2-7
D gene: TRBD1
V gene: TRBV4-2
clone size: -
CDR3 protein: CASSLLGGSYEQYF
CDR3 DNA: TGTGCCAGCAGCCTCCTAGGGGGCAGCTACGAGCAGTACTTC

J gene: TRBJ1-2
D gene: TRBD1
V gene: TRBV5-1
clone size: -
CDR3 protein: CASSSVQGAYGYTF
CDR3 DNA: TGCGCCAGCAGTTCCGTTCAGGGGGCTTATGGCTACACCTTC

J gene: TRBJ1-2
D gene: TRBD1
V gene: TRBV6-5
clone size: -
CDR3 protein: CASSKSGTGWYGYTF
CDR3 DNA: TGTGCCAGCAGTAAATCCGGGACAGGGTGGTATGGCTACACCTTC

J gene: TRBJ1-1
D gene: -
V gene: TRBV7-9
clone size: -
CDR3 protein: CASSLDSGNTEAFF
CDR3 DNA: TGTGCCAGCAGCTTAGATTCGGGGAACACTGAAGCTTTCTTT

J gene: TRBJ2-3
D gene: -
V gene: TRBV20-1
clone size: -
CDR3 protein: CSARTDTQYF
CDR3 DNA: TGCAGTGCTAGAACAGATACGCAGTATTTT

J gene: TRBJ2-7
D gene: -
V gene: TRBV29-1
clone size: -
CDR3 protein: CSVTTPRVATPYEQYF
CDR3 DNA: TGCAGCGTTACCACACCTCGTGTAGCGACTCCCTACGAGCAGTACTTC

J gene: TRBJ1-1
D gene: -
V gene: TRBV18
clone size: -
CDR3 protein: CASSPRAKPNTEAFF
CDR3 DNA: TGTGCCAGCTCACCACGCGCCAAGCCCAACACTGAAGCTTTCTTT

J gene: TRBJ1-1
D gene: TRBD1
V gene: TRBV11-3
clone size: once
CDR3 protein: CASSLQGEGEAFF
CDR3 DNA: TGTGCCAGCAGCCTGCAGGGGGAGGGCGAAGCTTTCTTT

J gene: TRBJ1-1
D gene: -
V gene: TRBV4-1
clone size: -
CDR3 protein: CASSQDKWAGTLAFF
CDR3 DNA: TGCGCCAGCAGCCAAGATAAGTGGGCGGGGACACTGGCTTTCTTT

J gene: TRBJ1-1
D gene: -
V gene: TRBV5-4
clone size: -
CDR3 protein: CASSRAGGMNTEAFF
CDR3 DNA: TGTGCCAGCAGCCGCGCAGGAGGAATGAACACTGAAGCTTTCTTT

J gene: TRBJ2-5
D gene: TRBD1
V gene: TRBV28
clone size: -
CDR3 protein: CASSRTGYRQETQYF
CDR3 DNA: TGTGCCAGCAGCCGGACAGGGTATCGTCAAGAGACCCAGTACTTC

J gene: TRBJ2-2
D gene: -
V gene: TRBV27
clone size: -
CDR3 protein: CASSLQGGYGELFF
CDR3 DNA: TGTGCCAGCAGTTTACAGGGAGGATACGGGGAGCTGTTTTTT

J gene: TRBJ1-2
D gene: TRBD1
V gene: TRBV5-1
clone size: few
CDR3 protein: CASSGDSYYGYTF
CDR3 DNA: TGCGCCAGCAGTGGGGACAGCTACTATGGCTACACCTTC

J gene: TRBJ1-6
D gene: TRBD1
V gene: TRBV9
clone size: -
CDR3 protein: CASSGQSDREGSPLHF
CDR3 DNA: TGTGCCAGCAGCGGTCAATCCGACAGGGAGGGATCACCCCTCCACTTT

J gene: TRBJ1-1
D gene: -
V gene: TRBV7-8
clone size: -
CDR3 protein: CASSFALGNTEAFF
CDR3 DNA: TGTGCCAGCAGCTTCGCCCTAGGGAACACTGAAGCTTTCTTT

J gene: TRBJ1-6
D gene: TRBD1
V gene: TRBV5-1
clone size: -
CDR3 protein: CASSLTGQGDGNSPLHF
CDR3 DNA: TGCGCCAGCAGCTTAACGGGACAGGGGGACGGTAATTCACCCCTCCACTTT

J gene: TRBJ1-1
D gene: -
V gene: TRBV10-3
clone size: -
CDR3 protein: CAISDPTGANTEAFF
CDR3 DNA: TGTGCCATCAGTGACCCGACAGGCGCGAACACTGAAGCTTTCTTT

J gene: TRBJ1-6
D gene: TRBD1
V gene: TRBV6-1
clone size: -
CDR3 protein: CASSEGDLTGMNSPLHF
CDR3 DNA: TGTGCCAGCAGTGAGGGGGACCTGACAGGGATGAATTCACCCCTCCACTTT

J gene: TRBJ1-5
D gene: -
V gene: TRBV18
clone size: once
CDR3 protein: CASSKGRDSNQPQHF
CDR3 DNA: TGTGCCAGCTCAAAGGGGCGCGATAGCAATCAGCCCCAGCATTTT

J gene: TRBJ2-7
D gene: TRBD1
V gene: TRBV6-1
clone size: -
CDR3 protein: CASSENPTGVWEQYF
CDR3 DNA: TGTGCCAGCAGTGAGAATCCCACAGGGGTTTGGGAGCAGTACTTC

J gene: TRBJ1-2
D gene: -
V gene: TRBV11-2
clone size: once
CDR3 protein: CASSLDTDYYGYTF
CDR3 DNA: TGTGCCAGCAGCTTAGATACGGATTACTATGGCTACACCTTC

J gene: TRBJ1-2
D gene: -
V gene: TRBV6-1
clone size: -
CDR3 protein: CASSDASTGGYTF
CDR3 DNA: TGTGCCAGCAGTGATGCGTCAACGGGTGGCTACACCTTC

J gene: TRBJ1-3
D gene: -
V gene: TRBV5-4
clone size: -
CDR3 protein: CASSLQQSGNTIYF
CDR3 DNA: TGTGCCAGCAGCTTGCAGCAGAGTGGAAACACCATATATTTT

J gene: TRBJ1-5
D gene: -
V gene: TRBV7-9
clone size: -
CDR3 protein: CASSLSHQPQHF
CDR3 DNA: TGTGCCAGCAGCTTAAGTCATCAGCCCCAGCATTTT

J gene: TRBJ1-2
D gene: -
V gene: TRBV10-3
clone size: -
CDR3 protein: CAISESRGGYGYTF
CDR3 DNA: TGTGCCATCAGTGAGTCCAGGGGTGGCTATGGCTACACCTTC

J gene: TRBJ2-2
D gene: -
V gene: TRBV14
clone size: -
CDR3 protein: CASSQADLGNTGELFF
CDR3 DNA: TGTGCCAGCAGCCAAGCAGACCTGGGGAACACCGGGGAGCTGTTTTTT

J gene: TRBJ1-1
D gene: -
V gene: TRBV7-3
clone size: once
CDR3 protein: CASSAQRLNTEAFF
CDR3 DNA: TGTGCCAGCAGCGCTCAAAGGTTGAACACTGAAGCTTTCTTT

J gene: TRBJ1-6
D gene: TRBD1
V gene: TRBV7-2
clone size: -
CDR3 protein: CASSSGQGFLPLHF
CDR3 DNA: TGTGCCAGCAGCTCGGGACAGGGGTTTTTACCCCTCCACTTT

J gene: TRBJ2-7
D gene: -
V gene: TRBV11-2
clone size: few
CDR3 protein: CASSSPGTLSSYEQYF
CDR3 DNA: TGTGCCAGCAGCTCACCCGGGACACTGAGCTCCTACGAGCAGTACTTC

J gene: TRBJ2-1
D gene: TRBD2
V gene: TRBV11-2
clone size: -
CDR3 protein: CASSLAGLASEQFF
CDR3 DNA: TGTGCCAGCAGCTTAGCGGGACTAGCTTCTGAGCAGTTCTTC

J gene: TRBJ1-2
D gene: -
V gene: TRBV4-3
clone size: -
CDR3 protein: CASSYLNLNYGYTF
CDR3 DNA: TGCGCCAGCTCTTACCTCAACCTGAACTATGGCTACACCTTC

J gene: TRBJ2-7
D gene: -
V gene: TRBV6-1
clone size: few
CDR3 protein: CASRSYEQYF
CDR3 DNA: TGTGCCAGCCGTTCCTACGAGCAGTACTTC